The present entry profiles one T cell receptor (beta chain) with its context. Its cognate antigen is unknown. The CDR3 consists of 17 residues. CDR1 and CDR2 from the germline V gene are LNHDA and SQIVND (reference sequence). Trimming stripped 5 bases from V and 4 bases from J, with 18 bases between. This entry is derived from a study of blood T cells in healthy people across ages. About the study: T cells yielded about one barcoded beta molecule per two cells through template switching.

Russia was home to the donors, healthy Caucasian individuals aged about 6 to 90. Next came a second PCR, run for about 6 to 12 cycles, which used a sample-barcoded 5' primer along with a J-beta primer mix. Via MiXCR, TCRdb re-called the 5' RACE reads, giving one row per CDR3 protein. The top ten hold 17% of the sample, which has approximately 810,000 distinct CDR3 sequences, under 30% seen once. Study results and limitations: Naive T cell percentage showed a strong correlation with the diversity of TCR beta.

The chain links TRBV19 to TRBJ2-6; D might be TRBD1 (6 bases). The sequencing input was blood. The clonotype was recovered from a woman of 80 years or more in good health. The CDR3, as DNA: TGTGCCAGTAGTTTTACTAGACAGGCCTCAGGGGCCAACGTCCTGACTTTC. It specifies CASSFTRQASGANVLTF.